The clone carrying this T cell receptor (beta chain) came up a few times. Its antigen is not identified. The data were taken from a study of response to subunit inactivated influenza vaccine. Overall study findings and caveats: The study's authors posited that every seasonal influenza vaccination enlists few new T cells.

Germline V gene sequence: CDR1 LGHNA, CDR2 YNFKEQ. The ends were cut back, 2 bases at V and 8 bases at J, with 18 bases in the middle. The CDR3 is 16 amino acids. TCRdb re-called the RT-PCR reads through MiXCR, storing one row per CDR3 protein. In the table there are about 540,000 distinct CDR3 sequences, 14% of which are singletons. The V and J genes are TRBV4-2 and TRBJ1-4; D is uncertain. This specimen consisted of PBMCs from blood, obtained approximately 12 days after vaccination. The receptor was isolated from a man aged 50 or older who received an inactivated influenza vaccine. Here the CDR3 DNA reads TGTGCCAGCAGCCAACATATTACCCAAGAGGAAGAAAAACTGTTTTTT. Amino acid sequence: CASSQHITQEEEKLFF.